The source of this TCR beta chain is a study of cytomegalovirus exposure and HLA in healthy donors. CDR3 length: 18 residues. Germline lookup yields CDR1 SGHTA and CDR2 FQGTGA. Trimming took 6 bases from V and 2 from J; bases not matched to a gene: 8. Primers: 60 Vbeta forward and 13 Jbeta reverse. Here immunoSEQ multiplex PCR was the method, and the copy in TCRdb shows in-frame clones only, minus some. The repertoire table contains 50,000 to 60,000 clones. Sequencing was done on a sample of PBMCs. The V gene is TRBV7-3, the J gene TRBJ2-3; 16 bases line up with TRBD2. This TCR came from a male donor in good health and CMV-seronegative. The CDR3 loop is CASSSGGLAGGFTDTQYF. Here the CDR3 DNA reads TGTGCCAGCAGTTCTGGGGGACTAGCGGGAGGGTTCACAGATACGCAGTATTTT.